The 24 T cell receptor beta chains listed next were all sequenced from one sample in a study of blood T cells in healthy people across ages. A sample-barcoded 5' primer and a J-beta primer mix were used in a second PCR of roughly 7 to 12 cycles. TCRdb fed the 5' RACE reads into MiXCR, producing one record per CDR3 protein. The data contain approximately 800,000 distinct CDR3 sequences, roughly 64% of them seen just once; the ten biggest clones take up 20% to 25%. Sequences were obtained from blood. Receptors were obtained from a man aged 25-45 years in good health.

This clonotype has only a few counts. This sequence joins TRBV6-1 and TRBJ2-5, with 8 bases lining up with TRBD1. CDR3 length: 15 residues. The V and J ends lost 8 bases and 4 bases, in that order; junction bases with no gene match: 12. Germline V gene sequence: CDR1 MNHNS, CDR2 SASEGT. CDR3 region: CASSTGDVAVETQYF. Here the CDR3 DNA reads TGTGCCAGCTCGACAGGGGACGTCGCGGTAGAGACCCAGTACTTC.

J is TRBJ2-7 and V is TRBV7-8; maybe TRBD1 (6 bases). Germline V gene lookup returns CDR1 SGHVS and CDR2 FQNEAQ. Trimming removed 5 bases from V and 3 bases from J, with 11 bases in between. CDR3 length: 13 residues. The CDR3 reads CASSRTENYEQYF. As DNA, the CDR3 is TGTGCCAGCAGCCGGACAGAGAACTACGAGCAGTACTTC.

The chain joins TRBV4-2 to TRBJ2-7, with D perhaps being TRBD1 or TRBD2 (5 bases each). V was trimmed by 2 bases and J by 1 base, leaving 21 bases between them. The CDR3 runs 18 residues. Germline assignment: CDR1 LGHNA and CDR2 YNFKEQ. The CDR3 is CASSQQLTGTTVSYEQYF. CDR3 coding DNA: TGTGCCAGCAGCCAACAATTAACCGGGACGACAGTTTCCTACGAGCAGTACTTC.

The chain carries TRBV13 and TRBJ2-1, with 13 bases matching TRBD2. CDR1 PRHDT and CDR2 FYEKMQ come from the germline V gene (reference sequence). The CDR3 contains 16 residues. The V segment lost 5 bases and the J segment 6 bases; nucleotides outside the gene matches: 7. In DNA, the CDR3 is TGTGCCAGCAGCCATTCAACTAGCGGGGGGGCCAATGAGCAGTTCTTC. Its translation is CASSHSTSGGANEQFF.

For the CDR3, the DNA is TGCAGTGCTAGCAAAGCCGACGGAGCCTCAGAGCAGTACTTC. Protein: CSASKADGASEQYF. The J gene is TRBJ2-5, the V gene TRBV20-1; no definite D call. The length of the CDR3 is 14 residues. Germline CDR1 is DFQATT and CDR2 is SNEGSKA (reference sequence). Trimming took off 3 bases at V and 11 bases at J, with 22 bases between the two ends.

The V call is TRBV20-1, the J call TRBJ2-7, with 7 positions matching TRBD1. J was trimmed by 1 base and V by 4 bases; bases with no gene match: 7. This CDR3 region has 14 residues. Per germline, CDR1 DFQATT and CDR2 SNEGSKA (reference sequence). The CDR3, as DNA: TGCAGTGCTAATGACAGGGTTGGGTCCTACGAGCAGTACTTC. Amino acids: CSANDRVGSYEQYF.

The chain carries TRBV20-1 and TRBJ2-3; 8 bases match TRBD2. Germline trimming cut 4 bases from V and 6 bases from J; bases unmatched to any gene: 18. This CDR3 contains 17 residues. Germline V gene sequence: CDR1 DFQATT, CDR2 SNEGSKA (reference sequence). The CDR3 here is CSATSLNSGTPPDTQYF. CDR3 bases: TGCAGTGCTACCAGCTTAAATAGCGGGACCCCTCCTGATACGCAGTATTTT.

This clonotype was counted only a few times. V gene TRBV11-2 combines with J gene TRBJ2-7; 7 bases line up with TRBD2. The CDR3 spans 13 residues. Per the germline V gene, CDR1 is SGHAT and CDR2 is FQNNGV. V gave up 5 bases and J gave up 0 bases; unmatched junction bases: 1. The CDR3, as DNA: TGTGCCAGCAGCGGGGGGGGCTCCTACGAGCAGTACTTC. Its translation: CASSGGGSYEQYF.

The table lists this clonotype with a few counts. This rearrangement joins TRBV29-1 to TRBJ2-3; TRBD1 matches at 7 bases. CDR1 and CDR2 from the germline V gene are SQVTM and ANQGSEA. V shed 3 bases, J shed 4 bases, and the junction held 7 bases outside the gene matches. The CDR3 sequence is 14 residues long. The CDR3: CSVDSGGVADTQYF. The CDR3 nucleotides are TGCAGCGTTGATTCAGGGGGTGTCGCAGATACGCAGTATTTT.

The chain is built from TRBV12-5 and TRBJ2-5; D unresolved. Germline loops: CDR1 LGHNT, CDR2 FRNRAP. This CDR3 has 14 amino acids. V was shortened by 5 bases and J by 11 bases, with 21 bases between the two germline ends. CDR3 nucleotide sequence: TGTGCTAGTGGTCTTCCCCAGTTGTGCGAAAGGCAGTACTTC. Its protein is CASGLPQLCERQYF.

This chain links TRBV15 with TRBJ2-4; D is uncertain. TRBJ2-7 matches the DNA end more closely, so the J call is doubtful. This CDR3 contains 12 residues. Germline CDR1 reads LNHNV; CDR2 reads YYDKDF (reference sequence). The chain's CDR3 is CATSRDLDEQYF. For the CDR3, the DNA is TGTGCCACCAGCAGAGATCTGGACGAGCAGTACTTC.

The chain uses TRBV28 and TRBJ2-6, with 7 bases identical to TRBD1. CDR1 and CDR2 from the germline V gene are MDHEN and SYDVKM. The CDR3 spans 15 residues. The trim removed 8 bases at V and 2 bases at J, leaving 6 bases unmatched. CDR3 protein: CASGNRGTGANVLTF. In nucleotides, the CDR3 is TGTGCCAGCGGAAACAGGGGAACTGGGGCCAACGTCCTGACTTTC.

This clonotype was observed a handful of times. The chain joins TRBV7-2 to TRBJ2-2; the D is unclear. Germline values: CDR1 SGHTA, CDR2 FQGNSA. The CDR3 sequence is 14 residues long. The V and J ends lost 1 base and 5 bases respectively, with 8 bases between them. For the CDR3, the DNA is TGTGCCAGCAGCTTAGTCGATTATACCGGGGAGCTGTTTTTT. Protein sequence: CASSLVDYTGELFF.

V gene TRBV20-1 combines with J gene TRBJ2-4, with D unresolved. Germline assignment: CDR1 DFQATT and CDR2 SNEGSKA (reference sequence). The CDR3 extends over 13 amino acids. CDR3 residues: CSARAPQLNIQYF. The DNA for the CDR3 is TGCAGCGCTCGGGCGCCTCAACTAAACATTCAGTACTTC.

This clonotype was counted only a few times. The chain links TRBV7-2 to TRBJ2-1, with TRBD2 matching over 9 bases. V lost 1 base and J lost 8; bases outside the gene matches: 9. The CDR3 spans 16 residues. Germline V lookup: CDR1 SGHTA, CDR2 FQGNSA. The CDR3 DNA reads as TGTGCCAGCAGCTTAGTGGCGGGAGGGCCGTCCGATGAGCAGTTCTTC. Translation: CASSLVAGGPSDEQFF.

The chain has TRBV9 and TRBJ2-7; TRBD1 matches at 8 bases. The V segment lost 3 bases and the J segment 2 bases; nucleotides outside the gene matches: 7. Germline-derived CDR1 and CDR2 are SGDLS and YYNGEE. The CDR3 has 15 amino acids. The CDR3: CASSAGQGSTYEQYF. In DNA, the CDR3 is TGTGCCAGCAGCGCAGGACAGGGCTCCACCTACGAGCAGTACTTC.

V and J are TRBV3-1 and TRBJ1-2, with 7 bases matching TRBD1. CDR3 length: 14 amino acids. Germline CDR1 LGHDT, CDR2 YNNKEL (reference sequence). The trim removed 1 base at V and 7 bases at J, leaving 6 bases unmatched. The DNA of the CDR3 is TGTGCCAGCAGCCAAGCCGGGACAGAGAGTGGCTACACCTTC. Protein sequence: CASSQAGTESGYTF.

V is TRBV4-2 and J is TRBJ2-1, with a tentative D call TRBD2 (5 bases). Germline CDR1 reads LGHNA; CDR2 reads YNFKEQ. The V end was cut by 7 bases, the J end by 1 base, with 17 bases between. The CDR3 runs to 16 residues. CDR3 region: CASTTKRDSSYNEQFF. For the CDR3, the DNA is TGTGCCAGCACCACAAAGAGGGATTCGTCCTACAATGAGCAGTTCTTC.

This clonotype appeared a few times. Germline is not matched at one junction end, which may reflect a read error. The rearrangement joins TRBV6-2 or TRBV6-3 to TRBJ1-4; D unclear. The germline V gene has CDR1 MNHEY and CDR2 SVGEGT. This CDR3 is built from 19 residues. The CDR3 bases are TGTGCCAGTAGTTATTCCCTTTTCGTGGAGGCGGCAACTAATGAAAAACTGTTTTTT. Translation: CASSYSLFVEAATNEKLFF.

This clonotype came up once. The chain couples TRBV7-9 to TRBJ1-2, with D tentatively TRBD1 (6 bases). V lost 5 bases, J lost 0 bases, and 13 bases lay in between. Germline CDR1 is SEHNR and CDR2 is FQNEAQ (reference sequence). There are 15 residues in the CDR3. The CDR3 protein is CASSPGTPANYGYTF. The CDR3 DNA follows: TGTGCCAGCAGCCCAGGGACACCAGCTAACTATGGCTACACCTTC.

V gene TRBV4-2 combines with J gene TRBJ1-2; TRBD1 is a possible D gene (6 bases). CDR3 length equals 14 residues. Germline CDR1 LGHNA, CDR2 YNFKEQ. Trimming pared 6 bases from V and 0 bases from J, leaving 11 bases between. The CDR3 nucleotides are TGTGCCAGCAGGACAGGCGTAGCTAACTATGGCTACACCTTC. It specifies CASRTGVANYGYTF.

Only a few counts were recorded for this clonotype. This chain joins TRBV7-9 and TRBJ2-6; TRBD1 matches 7 bases. CDR1 and CDR2 from the germline V gene are SEHNR and FQNEAQ (reference sequence). The ends lost 6 bases at V and 3 bases at J; junction bases unmatched: 5. The CDR3 sequence is 15 residues long. In DNA, the CDR3 is TGTGCCAGCAGATCACAGGGGAATGGGGCCAACGTCCTGACTTTC. As protein: CASRSQGNGANVLTF.

A single count supports this clonotype. The chain couples TRBV12-3 or TRBV12-4 to TRBJ2-1; weak D call: TRBD2 (6 bases). V lost 7 bases to trimming and J lost 4 bases, with 17 bases between them. The CDR3 totals 15 residues. CDR3: CASTLQGGSYNEQFF. The CDR3, as DNA: TGTGCCAGCACCCTTCAAGGAGGGTCTTACAATGAGCAGTTCTTC.

This clonotype was seen once. This chain uses TRBV10-3 with TRBJ2-5; D uncertain. Germline assignment: CDR1 ENHRY and CDR2 SYGVKD. This CDR3 has 13 residues. V was shortened by 3 bases and J by 3 bases, with 8 bases between the two germline ends. The CDR3 reads CAISERQKETQYF. The CDR3, as DNA: TGTGCCATCAGTGAAAGACAAAAAGAGACCCAGTACTTC.